Following are 14 T cell receptor beta chains from one sample sequenced in a study of cytomegalovirus exposure and HLA in healthy donors. The method was immunoSEQ multiplex PCR; TCRdb's version includes in-frame clones alone and lacks a portion of them. The sample contains about 65,000 clones, 85% to 95% of which appear only once. Material for sequencing was PBMCs. Receptors originate from a man aged 18 to 30 in good health and CMV-seropositive.

The chain employs TRBV27 and TRBJ2-1; perhaps TRBD1 as D (6 bases). Per germline, CDR1 MNHEY and CDR2 SMNVEV (reference sequence). Trimming stripped 6 bases from V and 7 bases from J, with 13 bases between. This CDR3 is built from 13 residues. This CDR3 is CASRPNTGNEQFF. Written as DNA, the CDR3 is TGTGCCAGCAGGCCCAATACAGGGAATGAGCAGTTCTTC.

This chain connects TRBV30 to TRBJ2-5; D is perhaps TRBD1 (6 bases). Germline V lookup: CDR1 GTSNPN, CDR2 SVGIG (reference sequence). CDR3 length equals 14 residues. Trimming took 2 bases from V and 4 from J, leaving 14 bases between them. The CDR3 DNA reads TGTGCCTGGAGTAAGGGACAAGGAATAGAGACCCAGTACTTC. Protein: CAWSKGQGIETQYF.

The chain joins TRBV4-1 to TRBJ2-1; 9 nucleotides agree with TRBD1. Germline lookup yields CDR1 MGHRA and CDR2 YSYEKL. J gave up 6 bases and V 3 bases, and 6 bases lay outside the gene matches. The CDR3 is 15 amino acids. The DNA for the CDR3 is TGCGCCAGCAGCCAGGGACAGGGTGGGGTCAATGAGCAGTTCTTC. This translates into CASSQGQGGVNEQFF.

V is TRBV5-6 and J is TRBJ2-3; D ambiguous. The V gene lost 1 base and the J gene lost 1 base, with 7 bases spanning the gap. The germline V gene encodes CDR1 SGHDT and CDR2 YYEEEE. This CDR3 has 14 amino acids. CDR3 coding DNA: TGTGCCAGCAGCTTGCGCAGGCGCACAGATACGCAGTATTTT. This sequence encodes CASSLRRRTDTQYF.

The chain employs TRBV5-1 and TRBJ1-4; D unresolved. Germline-derived CDR1 and CDR2 are SGHRS and YFSETQ. Trimming cost V 0 bases and J 14 bases, with 14 bases left between them. The CDR3 is made up of 13 amino acids. The CDR3, as DNA: TGCGCCAGCAGCTTGGCTTCTAGGTCGAGGCTGTTTTTT. Amino acids: CASSLASRSRLFF.

The V call is TRBV6-1, the J call TRBJ1-4; possible D gene TRBD1, 6 bases. This CDR3 spans 14 amino acids. Germline V lookup: CDR1 MNHNS, CDR2 SASEGT. Trimming pared 4 bases from V and 4 bases from J, leaving 10 bases between. Here the CDR3 DNA reads TGTGCCAGCAGTGCGACAGGTATTAATGAAAAACTGTTTTTT. It yields the protein CASSATGINEKLFF.

This chain joins TRBV4-3 and TRBJ2-3; D is undetermined. V was clipped by 0 bases and J by 6 bases, with 7 bases between them. Germline V gives CDR1 LGHNA, CDR2 YSLEER. The CDR3 length is 13 residues. The CDR3 region has the DNA TGCGCCAGCAGCCAAGAGAGGATGGATACGCAGTATTTT. Translating it yields CASSQERMDTQYF.

The rearrangement joins TRBV7-2 to TRBJ2-1; 8 bases are shared with TRBD1. The CDR3 is made up of 16 amino acids. Germline values: CDR1 SGHTA, CDR2 FQGNSA. V lost 1 base to trimming and J lost 6 bases; unmatched junction nucleotides: 8. CDR3 in amino acids: CASSLVAGQERNEQFF. DNA of the CDR3: TGTGCCAGCAGCTTAGTTGCGGGACAGGAACGCAATGAGCAGTTCTTC.

The CDR3 loop reads CASSPRMVNGGLNNEQFF. The CDR3 DNA reads as TGTGCCAGCTCACCACGGATGGTGAACGGAGGTCTGAACAATGAGCAGTTCTTC. The chain recombines TRBV18 with TRBJ2-1; possibly TRBD2 for D (5 bases). The germline V and J ends were trimmed by 1 base and 5 bases, with 21 bases remaining between them. This CDR3 comprises 18 residues. Germline V gene sequence: CDR1 KGHSH, CDR2 LQKENI.

V and J are TRBV11-2 and TRBJ2-2; no reliable D call. The CDR3 runs to 15 residues. Trimming pared 5 bases from V and 2 bases from J, leaving 12 bases between. Germline-derived CDR1 and CDR2 are SGHAT and FQNNGV. The CDR3, as DNA: TGTGCCAGCAGCCCCCTTATGGCTAACACCGGGGAGCTGTTTTTT. This sequence encodes CASSPLMANTGELFF.

This chain uses TRBV4-2 with TRBJ2-6; TRBD1 matches 8 bases. Germline V gene lookup returns CDR1 LGHNA and CDR2 YNFKEQ. The CDR3 has 18 amino acids. V shed 2 bases, J shed 0 bases, and the junction held 6 bases outside the gene matches. DNA of the CDR3: TGTGCCAGCAGCCAAACAGGGGGTTACTCCTCTGGGGCCAACGTCCTGACTTTC. The encoded protein is CASSQTGGYSSGANVLTF.

The V gene is TRBV4-3, the J gene TRBJ2-7; weak D call: TRBD1 (5 bases). CDR1 and CDR2 (germline): LGHNA, YSLEER. The CDR3 has 16 residues. With 0 bases removed from V and 6 bases from J, the gap between germline ends came to 18 bases. CDR3 protein: CASSQDPRVVSGEQYF. The CDR3 DNA reads TGCGCCAGCAGCCAAGATCCCAGGGTGGTTAGTGGCGAGCAGTACTTC.

The V and J genes are TRBV29-1 and TRBJ2-7; tentatively, D is TRBD1 (5 bases). The CDR3 is 15 residues long. The germline V gene encodes CDR1 SQVTM and CDR2 ANQGSEA. V lost 6 bases, J lost 4 bases, and 22 bases lay in between. This CDR3 is CSVQGWALKGYEQYF. The DNA of the CDR3 is TGCAGCGTCCAGGGTTGGGCCCTAAAAGGGTACGAGCAGTACTTC.

This chain links TRBV2 with TRBJ2-2; possible D gene TRBD1, 5 bases. The germline V gene has CDR1 SNHLY and CDR2 FYNNEI. V lost 4 bases, J lost 5 bases, and 11 bases lay in between. The CDR3 is 14 residues long. The CDR3 coding sequence is TGTGCCAGCAGTGGTAGGGCAGGGACCGGGGAGCTGTTTTTT. Its protein product is CASSGRAGTGELFF.